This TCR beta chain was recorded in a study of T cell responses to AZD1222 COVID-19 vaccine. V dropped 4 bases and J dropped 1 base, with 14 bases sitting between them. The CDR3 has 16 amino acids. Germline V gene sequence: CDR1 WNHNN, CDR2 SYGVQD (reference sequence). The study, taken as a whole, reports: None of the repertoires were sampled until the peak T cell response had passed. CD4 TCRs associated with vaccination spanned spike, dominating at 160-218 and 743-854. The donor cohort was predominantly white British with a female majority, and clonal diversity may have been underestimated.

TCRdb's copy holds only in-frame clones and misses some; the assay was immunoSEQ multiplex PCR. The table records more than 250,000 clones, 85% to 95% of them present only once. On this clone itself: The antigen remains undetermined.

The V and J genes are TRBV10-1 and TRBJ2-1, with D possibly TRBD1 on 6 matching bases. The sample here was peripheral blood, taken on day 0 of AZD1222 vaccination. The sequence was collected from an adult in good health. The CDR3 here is CASSAQGSPSYNEQFF. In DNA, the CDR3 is TGCGCCAGCAGTGCGCAGGGGAGTCCATCCTACAATGAGCAGTTCTTC.